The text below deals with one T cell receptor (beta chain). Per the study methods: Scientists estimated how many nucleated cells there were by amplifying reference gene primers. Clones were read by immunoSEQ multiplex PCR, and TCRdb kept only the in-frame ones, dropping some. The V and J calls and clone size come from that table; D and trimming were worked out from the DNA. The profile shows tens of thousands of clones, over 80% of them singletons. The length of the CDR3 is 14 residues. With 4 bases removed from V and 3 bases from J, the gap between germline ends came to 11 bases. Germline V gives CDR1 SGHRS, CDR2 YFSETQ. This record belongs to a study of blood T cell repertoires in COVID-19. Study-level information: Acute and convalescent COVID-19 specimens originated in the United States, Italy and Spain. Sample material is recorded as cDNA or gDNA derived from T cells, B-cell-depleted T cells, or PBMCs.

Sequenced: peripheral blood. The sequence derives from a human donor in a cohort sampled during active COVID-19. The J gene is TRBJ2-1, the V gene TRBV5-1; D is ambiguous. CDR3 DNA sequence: TGCGCCAGCAGCCTGGGATCAGTCTACAATGAGCAGTTCTTC. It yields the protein CASSLGSVYNEQFF.